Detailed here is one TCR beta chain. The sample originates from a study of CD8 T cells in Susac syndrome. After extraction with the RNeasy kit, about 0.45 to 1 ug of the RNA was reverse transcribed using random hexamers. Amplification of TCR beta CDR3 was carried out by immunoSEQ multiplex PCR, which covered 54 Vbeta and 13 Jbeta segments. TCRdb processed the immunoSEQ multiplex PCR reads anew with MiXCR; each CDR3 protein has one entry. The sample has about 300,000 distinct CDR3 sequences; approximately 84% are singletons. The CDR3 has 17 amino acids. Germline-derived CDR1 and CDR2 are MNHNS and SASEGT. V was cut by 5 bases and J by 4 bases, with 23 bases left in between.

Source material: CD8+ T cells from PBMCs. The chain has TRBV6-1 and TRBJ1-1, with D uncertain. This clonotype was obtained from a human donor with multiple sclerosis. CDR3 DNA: TGTGCCAGCAGTCCCATACTCGTGGTCCATGGGTCCACTGAAGCTTTCTTT. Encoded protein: CASSPILVVHGSTEAFF.